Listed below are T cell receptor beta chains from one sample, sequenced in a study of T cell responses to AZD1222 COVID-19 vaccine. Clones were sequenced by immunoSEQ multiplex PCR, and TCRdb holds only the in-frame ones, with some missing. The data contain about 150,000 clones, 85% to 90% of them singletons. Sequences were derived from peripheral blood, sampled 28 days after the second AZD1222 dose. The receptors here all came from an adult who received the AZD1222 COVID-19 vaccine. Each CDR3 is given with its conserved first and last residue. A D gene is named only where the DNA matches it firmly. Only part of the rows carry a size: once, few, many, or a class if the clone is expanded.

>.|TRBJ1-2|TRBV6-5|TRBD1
TGTGCCAGCAGTTACAAGGAGGGGGCAAACTATGGCTACACCTTC
CASSYKEGANYGYTF
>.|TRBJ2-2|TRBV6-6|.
TGTGCCGAGGGCAGCTACACCGGGGAGCTGTTTTTT
CAEGSYTGELFF
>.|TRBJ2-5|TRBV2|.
TGTGCCAGCAGTTGGGGGCTTGGAGAGACCCAGTACTTC
CASSWGLGETQYF
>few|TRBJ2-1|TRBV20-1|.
TGCAGTGCTTATCAGGGAGGGCAGTTCTTC
CSAYQGGQFF
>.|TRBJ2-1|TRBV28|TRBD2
TGTGCCAGCAGTTCGGGACTAGTGGCCAAGATCTCCTACAATGAGCAGTTCTTC
CASSSGLVAKISYNEQFF
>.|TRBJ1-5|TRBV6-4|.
TGTGCCAGCAGTGACTCGAAGGGGCTAGGGTATAGCAATCAGCCCCAGCATTTT
CASSDSKGLGYSNQPQHF
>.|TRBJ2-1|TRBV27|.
TGTGCCAGCAGTCCGTACAGGGTGGGGACCCGTTACAATGAGCAGTTCTTC
CASSPYRVGTRYNEQFF
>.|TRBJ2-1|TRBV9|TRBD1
TGTGCCAGCAGCGCACGGGACAGGTCCTACAATGAGCAGTTCTTC
CASSARDRSYNEQFF
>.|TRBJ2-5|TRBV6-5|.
TGTGCCAGCAGTTACTCAGCAGGCCAAGAGACCCAGTACTTC
CASSYSAGQETQYF
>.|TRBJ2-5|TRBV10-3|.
TGTGCCATCAGTGGCGGGCGCTGGGCGACTCAAGAGACCCAGTACTTC
CAISGGRWATQETQYF
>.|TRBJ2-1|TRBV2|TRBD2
TGTGCCAGCAGAGGGGGGGCAGGGTGGACTAGCGACTCCTACAATGAGCAGTTCTTC
CASRGGAGWTSDSYNEQFF
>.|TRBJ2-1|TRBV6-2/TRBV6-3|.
TGTGCCAGCAGTTATTCTGGACTGTTACGGTTCCATGAGCAGTTCTTC
CASSYSGLLRFHEQFF
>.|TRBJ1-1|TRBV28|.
TGTGCCAGCACTGGGGGGGTTCGTGGCACTGAAGCTTTCTTT
CASTGGVRGTEAFF
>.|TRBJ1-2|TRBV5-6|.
TGTGCCAGCAGCCAAGGGAACCTCTATGGCTACACCTTC
CASSQGNLYGYTF
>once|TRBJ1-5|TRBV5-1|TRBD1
TGCGCCAGCAGCCTAGGGGACAGCGGGGCCAATCAGCCCCAGCATTTT
CASSLGDSGANQPQHF
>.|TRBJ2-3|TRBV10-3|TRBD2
TGTGCCATCAGGGGACTAGCGGAGTACACAGATACGCAGTATTTT
CAIRGLAEYTDTQYF
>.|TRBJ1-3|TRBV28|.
TGTGCCAGCTGGGCGGCTGGAAACACCATATATTTT
CASWAAGNTIYF
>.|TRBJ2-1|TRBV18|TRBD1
TGTGCCAGCTCTCTGAAGACAGGGGGCTCCTACAATGAGCAGTTCTTC
CASSLKTGGSYNEQFF
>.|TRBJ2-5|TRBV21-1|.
TGTGCCAGCAGCAAAAGAGACAGGGGCGGTGAGACCCAGTACTTC
CASSKRDRGGETQYF
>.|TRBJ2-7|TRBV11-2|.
TGTGCCAGCAGCTTAGCGGGAGCCTCCTACGAGCAGTACTTC
CASSLAGASYEQYF
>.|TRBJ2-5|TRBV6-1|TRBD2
TGTGCCAGCAGTGAAAGTCTAGCGGGAGGTCAAGAGACCCAGTACTTC
CASSESLAGGQETQYF
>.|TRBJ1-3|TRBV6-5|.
TGTGCCAGCAGTATTATATCTGGAAACACCATATATTTT
CASSIISGNTIYF
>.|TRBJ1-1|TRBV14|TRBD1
TGTGCCAGCAGCCAAGATCGGGGGACAGCGAACACTGAAGCTTTCTTT
CASSQDRGTANTEAFF
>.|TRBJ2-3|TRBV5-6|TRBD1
TGTGCCAGCATCCTCGGGACAGGGGCGATAGATACGCAGTATTTT
CASILGTGAIDTQYF
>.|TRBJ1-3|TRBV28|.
TGTGCCAGCACCGAAGGGTCAATCAGAAACACCATATATTTT
CASTEGSIRNTIYF
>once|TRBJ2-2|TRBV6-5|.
TGTGCCAGCAGCGCCAGGACTATTACCGGGGAGCTGTTTTTT
CASSARTITGELFF
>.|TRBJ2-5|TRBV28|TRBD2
TGTGCCAGCAGCCCCGGGACTAGCGGCCATGGGACCCAGTACTTC
CASSPGTSGHGTQYF
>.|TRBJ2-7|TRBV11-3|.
TGTGCCAGCAGCTTAAATAATCTCAACGAGCAGTACTTC
CASSLNNLNEQYF
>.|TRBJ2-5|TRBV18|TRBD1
TGTGCCAGCTCACCTGGGGGACAGGGAGGTGTGACCCAGTACTTC
CASSPGGQGGVTQYF
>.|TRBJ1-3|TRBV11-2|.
TGTGCCAGCAGCTTAGCCAGGAACCCCTCTGGAAACACCATATATTTT
CASSLARNPSGNTIYF
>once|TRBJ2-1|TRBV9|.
TGTGCCAGTGACCCCCACGGGTCGGGATCGGGTCTCAATGAGCAGTTCTTC
CASDPHGSGSGLNEQFF
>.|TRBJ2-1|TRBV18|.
TGTGCCAGCTCCCCAGACTGGAGCTCCTACAATGAGCAGTTCTTC
CASSPDWSSYNEQFF
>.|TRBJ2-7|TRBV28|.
TGTGCCAGCAGTACCCCTACCGGGACTCTCTACGAGCAGTACTTC
CASSTPTGTLYEQYF
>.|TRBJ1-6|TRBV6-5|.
TGTGCCAGCGCCCCGAGCCGGATCGGCCCCCTCCACTTT
CASAPSRIGPLHF
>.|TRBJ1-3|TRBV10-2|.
TGCGCCAGCAGGGGGCCTAATCCACAGGGACGTTCTGGAAACACCATATATTTT
CASRGPNPQGRSGNTIYF
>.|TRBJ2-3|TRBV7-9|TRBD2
TGTGCCAGCAGCTTCGTTCGAACTAGCGGGATCCGCACAGATACGCAGTATTTT
CASSFVRTSGIRTDTQYF
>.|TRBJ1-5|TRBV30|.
TGTGCCTGGAGTCGGGGGGGACTGAATCACTTTGGAAATCAGCCCCAGCATTTT
CAWSRGGLNHFGNQPQHF
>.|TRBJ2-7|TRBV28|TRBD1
TGTGCCAGCACTGTGGGACAGGGAGGATACGAGCAGTACTTC
CASTVGQGGYEQYF
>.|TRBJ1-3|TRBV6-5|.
TGTGCCAGCAGTTCCCGCTCTGGAAACACCATATATTTT
CASSSRSGNTIYF
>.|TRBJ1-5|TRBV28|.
TGTGCCAGCAGTACCAGGACGGGGCTAGGGTCTAATCAGCCCCAGCATTTT
CASSTRTGLGSNQPQHF
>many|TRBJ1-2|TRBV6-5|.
TGTGCCAGCAGTTCCCCGGACAGTGGCTATGGCTACACCTTC
CASSSPDSGYGYTF
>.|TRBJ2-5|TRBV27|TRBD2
TGTGCCAGCAGTGCCGGGACTAGGGGTGAGACCCAGTACTTC
CASSAGTRGETQYF
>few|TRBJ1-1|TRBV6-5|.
TGTGCCAGCAGGTGGGACCGAGGGACTGAAGCTTTCTTT
CASRWDRGTEAFF
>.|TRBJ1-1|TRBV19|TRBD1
TGTGCCAGTAGTTTGGGACAGGGTAGAGCTTTCTTT
CASSLGQGRAFF
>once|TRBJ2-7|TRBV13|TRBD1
TGTGCCAGCAGCCGCATCATAGGACAGGGGGCTCATGAGCAGTACTTC
CASSRIIGQGAHEQYF
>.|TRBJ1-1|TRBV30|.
TGTGCCTGGAGAGGTGGCGGGAACACTGAAGCTTTCTTT
CAWRGGGNTEAFF
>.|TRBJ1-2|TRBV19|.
TGTGCCAGTAGTAGCAGGGCAGGACCCAACTATGGCTACACCTTC
CASSSRAGPNYGYTF
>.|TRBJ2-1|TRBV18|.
TGTGCCAGCTCACCCCAAAGCTCCTACAATGAGCAGTTCTTC
CASSPQSSYNEQFF
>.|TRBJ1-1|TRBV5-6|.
TGTGCCAGCAGCGGTAATGTGGGGAACACTGAAGCTTTCTTT
CASSGNVGNTEAFF
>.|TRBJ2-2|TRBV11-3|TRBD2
TGTGCCAGCAGCTCCCGGACTAGCCAGAACACCGGGGAGCTGTTTTTT
CASSSRTSQNTGELFF
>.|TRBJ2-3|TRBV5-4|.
TGTGCCAGCAGCTTGGATGCAGGGCCAGCACAGTATTTT
CASSLDAGPAQYF